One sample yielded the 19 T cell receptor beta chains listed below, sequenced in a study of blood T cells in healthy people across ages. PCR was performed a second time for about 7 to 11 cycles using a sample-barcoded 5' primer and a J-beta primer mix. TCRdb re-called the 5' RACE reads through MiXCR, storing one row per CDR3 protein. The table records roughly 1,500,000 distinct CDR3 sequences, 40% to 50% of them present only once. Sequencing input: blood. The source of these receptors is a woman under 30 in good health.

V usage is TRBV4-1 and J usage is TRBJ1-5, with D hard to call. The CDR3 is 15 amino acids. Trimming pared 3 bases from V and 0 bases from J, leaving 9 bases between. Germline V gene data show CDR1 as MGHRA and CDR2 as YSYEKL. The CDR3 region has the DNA TGCGCCAGCAGCCAGGCGGTGTTTAGCAATCAGCCCCAGCATTTT. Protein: CASSQAVFSNQPQHF.

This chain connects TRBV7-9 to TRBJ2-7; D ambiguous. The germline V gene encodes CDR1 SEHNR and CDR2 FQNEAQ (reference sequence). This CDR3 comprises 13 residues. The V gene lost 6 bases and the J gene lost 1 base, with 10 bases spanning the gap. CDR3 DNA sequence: TGTGCCAGCAGGACGACTGCTTCCTACGAGCAGTACTTC. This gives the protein CASRTTASYEQYF.

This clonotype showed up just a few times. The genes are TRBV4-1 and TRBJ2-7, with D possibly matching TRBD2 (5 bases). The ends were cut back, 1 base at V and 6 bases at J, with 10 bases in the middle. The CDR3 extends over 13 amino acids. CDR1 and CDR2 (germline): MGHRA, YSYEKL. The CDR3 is CASSQGTPSEQYF. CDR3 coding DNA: TGCGCCAGCAGCCAAGGGACTCCCTCCGAGCAGTACTTC.

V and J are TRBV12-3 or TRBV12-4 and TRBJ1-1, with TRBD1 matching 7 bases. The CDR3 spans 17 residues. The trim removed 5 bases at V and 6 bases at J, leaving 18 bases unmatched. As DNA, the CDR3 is TGTGCCAGCAGTCCTACAACTATGACAGGGAAAGAGGCTGAAGCTTTCTTT. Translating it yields CASSPTTMTGKEAEAFF.

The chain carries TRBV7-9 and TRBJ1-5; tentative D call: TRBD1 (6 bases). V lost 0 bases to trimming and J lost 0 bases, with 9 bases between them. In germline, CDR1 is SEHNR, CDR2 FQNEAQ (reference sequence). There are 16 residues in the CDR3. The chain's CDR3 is CASSLADSYSNQPQHF. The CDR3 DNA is TGTGCCAGCAGCTTAGCGGACAGCTATAGCAATCAGCCCCAGCATTTT.

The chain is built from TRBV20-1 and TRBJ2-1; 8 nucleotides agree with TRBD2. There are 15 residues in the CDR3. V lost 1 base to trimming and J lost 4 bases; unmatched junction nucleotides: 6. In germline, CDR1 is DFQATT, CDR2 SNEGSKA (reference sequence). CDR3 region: CSARAETSVYNEQFF. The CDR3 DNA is TGCAGTGCTAGAGCGGAGACTAGCGTTTACAATGAGCAGTTCTTC.

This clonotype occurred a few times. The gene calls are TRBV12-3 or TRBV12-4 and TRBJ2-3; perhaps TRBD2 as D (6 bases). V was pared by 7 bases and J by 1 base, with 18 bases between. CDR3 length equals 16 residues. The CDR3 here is CASTRPVASGTDTQYF. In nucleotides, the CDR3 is TGTGCCAGCACGCGGCCCGTTGCTAGCGGCACAGATACGCAGTATTTT.

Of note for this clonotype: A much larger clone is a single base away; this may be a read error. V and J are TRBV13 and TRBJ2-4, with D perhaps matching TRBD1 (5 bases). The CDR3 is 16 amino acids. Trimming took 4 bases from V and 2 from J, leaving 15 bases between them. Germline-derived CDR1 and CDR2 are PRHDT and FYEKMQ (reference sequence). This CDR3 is CASSYAVWGTKNIQYF. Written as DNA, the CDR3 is TGTGCCAGCAGCTACGCGGTATGGGGCACCAAAAACATTCAGTACTTC.

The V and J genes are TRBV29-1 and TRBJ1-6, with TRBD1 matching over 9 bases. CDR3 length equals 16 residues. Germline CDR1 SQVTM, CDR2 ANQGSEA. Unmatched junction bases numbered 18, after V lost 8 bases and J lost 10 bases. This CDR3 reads CSPRGDREESHSPLHF. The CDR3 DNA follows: TGCAGCCCCCGGGGGGACAGGGAAGAGTCTCACTCACCCCTCCACTTT.

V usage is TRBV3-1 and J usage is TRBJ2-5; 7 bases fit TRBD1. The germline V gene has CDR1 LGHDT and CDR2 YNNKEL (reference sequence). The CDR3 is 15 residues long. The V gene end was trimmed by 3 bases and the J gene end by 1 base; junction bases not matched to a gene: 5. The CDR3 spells CASSQWDSIQETQYF. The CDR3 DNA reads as TGTGCCAGCAGCCAGTGGGACAGTATCCAAGAGACCCAGTACTTC.

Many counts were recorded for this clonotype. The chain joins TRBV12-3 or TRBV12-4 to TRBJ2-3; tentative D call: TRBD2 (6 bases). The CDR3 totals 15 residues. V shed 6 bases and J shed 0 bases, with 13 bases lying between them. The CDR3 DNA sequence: TGTGCCAGCAGATTGGGACTCCTTAGCACAGATACGCAGTATTTT. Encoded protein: CASRLGLLSTDTQYF.

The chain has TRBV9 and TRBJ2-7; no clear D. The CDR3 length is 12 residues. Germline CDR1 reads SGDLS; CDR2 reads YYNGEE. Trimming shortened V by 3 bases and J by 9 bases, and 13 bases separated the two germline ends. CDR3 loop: CASSAQDGRQYF. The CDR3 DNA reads TGTGCCAGCAGCGCCCAGGACGGCCGGCAGTACTTC.

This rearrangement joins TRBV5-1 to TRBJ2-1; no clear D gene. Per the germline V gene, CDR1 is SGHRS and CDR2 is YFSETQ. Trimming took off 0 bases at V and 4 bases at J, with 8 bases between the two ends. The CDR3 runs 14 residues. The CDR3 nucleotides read TGCGCCAGCAGCTTGGGTGAGCAGTACAATGAGCAGTTCTTC. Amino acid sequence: CASSLGEQYNEQFF. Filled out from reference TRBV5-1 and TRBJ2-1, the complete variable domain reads KAGVTQTPRYLIKTRGQQVTLSCSPISGHRSVSWYQQTPGQGLQFLFEYFSETQRNKGNFPGRFSGRQFSNSRSEMNVSTLELGDSALYLCASSLGEQYNEQFFGPGTRLTVL.

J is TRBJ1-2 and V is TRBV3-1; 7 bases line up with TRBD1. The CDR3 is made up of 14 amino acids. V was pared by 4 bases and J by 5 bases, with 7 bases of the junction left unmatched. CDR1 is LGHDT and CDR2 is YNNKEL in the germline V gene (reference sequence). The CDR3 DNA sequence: TGTGCCAGCAGCCGAAGCAGGGGGAAATATGGCTACACCTTC. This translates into CASSRSRGKYGYTF.

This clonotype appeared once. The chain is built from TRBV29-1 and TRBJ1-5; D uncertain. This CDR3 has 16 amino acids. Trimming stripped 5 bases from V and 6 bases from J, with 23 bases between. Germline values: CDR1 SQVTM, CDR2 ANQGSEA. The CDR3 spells CSVLLDLQEGGQPQHF. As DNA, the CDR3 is TGCAGCGTTCTCCTCGATCTCCAGGAGGGCGGTCAGCCCCAGCATTTT.

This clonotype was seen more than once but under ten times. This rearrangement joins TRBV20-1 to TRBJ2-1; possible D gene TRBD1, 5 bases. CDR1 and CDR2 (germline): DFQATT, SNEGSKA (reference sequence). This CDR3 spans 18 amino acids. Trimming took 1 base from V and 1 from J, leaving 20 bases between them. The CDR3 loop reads CSARGGLDSTVSYNEQFF. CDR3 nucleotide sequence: TGCAGTGCTAGAGGGGGCCTTGACTCCACTGTATCCTACAATGAGCAGTTCTTC.

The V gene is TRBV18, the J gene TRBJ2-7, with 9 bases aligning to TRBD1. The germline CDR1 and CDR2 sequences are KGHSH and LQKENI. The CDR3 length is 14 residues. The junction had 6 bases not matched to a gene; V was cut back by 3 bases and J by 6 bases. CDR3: CASSPGTGFGEQYF. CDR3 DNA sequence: TGTGCCAGCTCACCCGGGACAGGGTTTGGCGAGCAGTACTTC.

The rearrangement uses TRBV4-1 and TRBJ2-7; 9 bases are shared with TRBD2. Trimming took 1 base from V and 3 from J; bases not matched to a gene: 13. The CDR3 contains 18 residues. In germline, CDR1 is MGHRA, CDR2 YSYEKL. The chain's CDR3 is CASSQGLAGPKPLYEQYF. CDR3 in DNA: TGCGCCAGCAGCCAAGGGCTAGCGGGGCCCAAACCACTCTACGAGCAGTACTTC.

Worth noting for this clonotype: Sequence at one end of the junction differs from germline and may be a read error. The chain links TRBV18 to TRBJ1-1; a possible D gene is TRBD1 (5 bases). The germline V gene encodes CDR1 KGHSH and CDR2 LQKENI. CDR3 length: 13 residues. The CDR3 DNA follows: TGTGCCGGCTCGAGGGACGCCGCCACTGAAGCTTTCTTT. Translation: CAGSRDAATEAFF.